The rows below give T cell receptor beta chains drawn from one sample of a study of blood T cell repertoires in COVID-19. Using immunoSEQ multiplex PCR, the repertoire was profiled, and TCRdb retains in-frame clones only, with some absent. Among about 170,000 clones, about 88% were seen once, and the ten largest hold approximately 6.5%. Sample: peripheral blood. The receptors come from an elderly woman in a cohort sampled during active or convalescent COVID-19. CDR3s include the opening cysteine and the closing phenylalanine or tryptophan. Fields, in order: V gene, J gene, CDR3 protein.

v_call: TRBV10-3; j_call: TRBJ2-3; cdr3_aa: CAINWGPTGPDTQYF
v_call: TRBV7-9; j_call: TRBJ1-1; cdr3_aa: CASSLARLTGYNTEAFF
v_call: TRBV27; j_call: TRBJ2-1; cdr3_aa: CASSKTSPNPYNEQFF
v_call: TRBV5-1; j_call: TRBJ2-2; cdr3_aa: CASRPDRGSNTGELFF
v_call: TRBV5-8; j_call: TRBJ2-1; cdr3_aa: CASSLGGTVYNEQFF
v_call: TRBV7-8; j_call: TRBJ2-2; cdr3_aa: CASSLRGRPGELFF
v_call: TRBV9; j_call: TRBJ2-1; cdr3_aa: CASSRYAPGVPYNEQFF
v_call: TRBV6-6; j_call: TRBJ2-3; cdr3_aa: CASSAPGTGADTQYF
v_call: TRBV24-1; j_call: TRBJ2-2; cdr3_aa: CATSDFRTGVTGELFF
v_call: TRBV3-1/TRBV3-2; j_call: TRBJ2-2; cdr3_aa: CASSLGGWELFF
v_call: TRBV5-1; j_call: TRBJ2-5; cdr3_aa: CASSPPGGEETQYF
v_call: TRBV15; j_call: TRBJ2-1; cdr3_aa: CATTGTSAYNEQFF
v_call: TRBV5-1; j_call: TRBJ1-3; cdr3_aa: CASNDMMGNTIYF
v_call: TRBV24-1; j_call: TRBJ2-2; cdr3_aa: CATSDFADRDDTGELFF
v_call: TRBV5-6; j_call: TRBJ2-7; cdr3_aa: CASSRPGTGYDEQYF
v_call: TRBV19; j_call: TRBJ2-1; cdr3_aa: CASNPGGGRNEQFF
v_call: TRBV4-1; j_call: TRBJ1-3; cdr3_aa: CASSQAPTGPYSGNTIYF
v_call: TRBV5-1; j_call: TRBJ2-7; cdr3_aa: CASSWDRADISYEQYF
v_call: TRBV6-5; j_call: TRBJ1-2; cdr3_aa: CASNTGTGMYGYTF
v_call: TRBV4-1; j_call: TRBJ1-1; cdr3_aa: CASSQPYRRGQGGNTEAFF
v_call: TRBV11-3; j_call: TRBJ2-7; cdr3_aa: CASSHGTGDEQYF
v_call: TRBV20-1; j_call: TRBJ1-1; cdr3_aa: CSASSGGAGTEAFF
v_call: TRBV5-1; j_call: TRBJ2-5; cdr3_aa: CASSPGRGGETQYF
v_call: TRBV24-1; j_call: TRBJ2-1; cdr3_aa: CATRRDRGNNEQFF
v_call: TRBV29-1; j_call: TRBJ2-1; cdr3_aa: CSVEDPGEESFF
v_call: TRBV7-9; j_call: TRBJ1-1; cdr3_aa: CASSPEVAEAFF
v_call: TRBV20-1; j_call: TRBJ1-6; cdr3_aa: CSASWQGNSPLHF
v_call: TRBV5-4; j_call: TRBJ1-5; cdr3_aa: CASSAGPGSNQPQHF
v_call: TRBV7-9; j_call: TRBJ2-3; cdr3_aa: CASSPKVAGLGVDTQYF
v_call: TRBV23-1; j_call: TRBJ1-2; cdr3_aa: CASSQGQGHGYTF
v_call: TRBV19; j_call: TRBJ1-5; cdr3_aa: CASSPGRNYQPQHF
v_call: TRBV7-9; j_call: TRBJ2-2; cdr3_aa: CASSLPTGELFF
v_call: TRBV11-2; j_call: TRBJ2-3; cdr3_aa: CASSFGSTDTQYF
v_call: TRBV30; j_call: TRBJ1-4; cdr3_aa: CASNPGGNQLTRLFF
v_call: TRBV6-5; j_call: TRBJ2-3; cdr3_aa: CASSLQGAGTDTQYF
v_call: TRBV19; j_call: TRBJ2-6; cdr3_aa: CASSIIGAGVNSGANVLTF
v_call: TRBV6-1; j_call: TRBJ1-3; cdr3_aa: CASSEWGRNTIYF
v_call: TRBV5-1; j_call: TRBJ2-1; cdr3_aa: CASSLHPSYNEQFF
v_call: TRBV7-9; j_call: TRBJ2-5; cdr3_aa: CAIRRGSETQYF
v_call: TRBV5-4; j_call: TRBJ2-1; cdr3_aa: CASSLYVGATPTYNEQFF
v_call: TRBV7-2; j_call: TRBJ1-2; cdr3_aa: CASSFGTGLPNGYTF
v_call: TRBV19; j_call: TRBJ2-1; cdr3_aa: CASGENEQFF
v_call: TRBV9; j_call: TRBJ2-5; cdr3_aa: CASSFGGLAGQETQYF
v_call: TRBV28; j_call: TRBJ1-2; cdr3_aa: CASSSPRGNYGYTF
v_call: TRBV30; j_call: TRBJ2-2; cdr3_aa: CAWSVLDTGELFF
v_call: TRBV29-1; j_call: TRBJ1-3; cdr3_aa: CSVRGQGGNTIYF
v_call: TRBV4-1; j_call: TRBJ2-7; cdr3_aa: CASSQEPGDRGHYEQYF
v_call: TRBV27; j_call: TRBJ1-4; cdr3_aa: CASFDRSNEKLFF
v_call: TRBV11-3; j_call: TRBJ2-3; cdr3_aa: CASSSRTGTDTQYF